A selection of T cell receptor beta chains follows, all from one sample in a study of blood T cell repertoires in COVID-19. The method was immunoSEQ multiplex PCR; TCRdb's version includes in-frame clones alone and lacks a portion of them. The table includes about 300,000 clones, roughly 85% detected once. Sequencing was done on a sample of PBMCs or T cells enriched from blood (not recorded which). The receptors derive from a man aged 30-40 years who had recovered from COVID-19. The CDR3 runs from the conserved cysteine through the conserved F or W.

v_call	j_call	cdr3_aa
TRBV11-2	TRBJ2-7	CASSLLGGGTTYEQYF
TRBV7-2	TRBJ2-1	CASSSGSFRDYYNEQFF
TRBV5-4	TRBJ1-1	CASSPGGQGRSTEAFF
TRBV7-6	TRBJ2-3	CASSPIAGGRSDTQYF
TRBV10-3	TRBJ2-2	CAISEVQGTTGELFF
TRBV11-1	TRBJ2-5	CASSLSRTAETQYF
TRBV3-1/TRBV3-2	TRBJ1-1	CASSQVQENTEAFF
TRBV6-5	TRBJ2-7	CASAQGEKEYF
TRBV5-4	TRBJ2-3	CASSLRLAGPTDTQYF
TRBV10-3	TRBJ1-2	CAISVEQGAGGYTF
TRBV5-1	TRBJ2-1	CASSYGLAGGLDNEQFF
TRBV6-2/TRBV6-3	TRBJ2-7	CASSTHRGLSYEQYF
TRBV19	TRBJ2-7	CASSRVGSWAGQGRYEQYF
TRBV3-1/TRBV3-2	TRBJ2-5	CASSPIGGSQETQYF
TRBV7-2	TRBJ2-1	CASSLEPDNEQFF
TRBV7-9	TRBJ1-2	CASSLKGQPYGYTF
TRBV2	TRBJ1-2	CASRETQGSYGYTF
TRBV2	TRBJ2-5	CASIERGTGLGSPQYF
TRBV9	TRBJ2-7	CASSSSGTGTEQYF
TRBV24-1	TRBJ1-2	CATSAEGDYGYTF
TRBV27	TRBJ1-3	CASSSQGIGGNTIYF
TRBV6-5	TRBJ2-1	CASRKTSGSYNEQFF
TRBV12-3/TRBV12-4	TRBJ2-1	CASSLGGDEQFF
TRBV19	TRBJ1-5	CASTLTGNSDNQPQHF
TRBV5-5	TRBJ2-1	CASGGTSVYNEQFF
TRBV7-9	TRBJ1-6	CASSFMVRQGLWALHF
TRBV29-1	TRBJ2-1	CSVESGETYNEQFF
TRBV27	TRBJ1-2	CASGRVNDGYTF
TRBV29-1	TRBJ1-1	CSVVQGALGTEAFF
TRBV18	TRBJ2-7	CASSRAGIYEQYF
TRBV11-2	TRBJ2-1	CASSPVAPLLQQFF
TRBV19	TRBJ1-2	CASSLHRQGNYGYTF